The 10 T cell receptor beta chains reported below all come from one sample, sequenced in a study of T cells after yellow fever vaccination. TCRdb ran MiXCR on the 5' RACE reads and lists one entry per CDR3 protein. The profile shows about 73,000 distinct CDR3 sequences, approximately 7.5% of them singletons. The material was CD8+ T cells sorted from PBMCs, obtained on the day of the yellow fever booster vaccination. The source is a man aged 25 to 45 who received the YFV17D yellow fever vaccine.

The DNA for the CDR3 is TGTGCCAGCAGTTTCAGCTCTCCTTTAAGTAGATCCTACAATGAGCAGTTCTTC. Translation gives CASSFSSPLSRSYNEQFF. This rearrangement joins TRBV12-3 or TRBV12-4 to TRBJ2-1; no clear D gene. Trimming removed 3 bases at V and 1 base at J, with 19 bases between. The CDR3 sequence is 18 residues long.

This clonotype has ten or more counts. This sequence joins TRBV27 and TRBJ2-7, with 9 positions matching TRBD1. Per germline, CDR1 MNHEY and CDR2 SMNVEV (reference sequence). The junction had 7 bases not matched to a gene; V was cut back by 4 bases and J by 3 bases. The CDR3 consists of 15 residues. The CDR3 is CASSSQDRGYYEQYF. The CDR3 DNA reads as TGTGCCAGCAGTTCTCAGGACAGGGGCTACTACGAGCAGTACTTC.

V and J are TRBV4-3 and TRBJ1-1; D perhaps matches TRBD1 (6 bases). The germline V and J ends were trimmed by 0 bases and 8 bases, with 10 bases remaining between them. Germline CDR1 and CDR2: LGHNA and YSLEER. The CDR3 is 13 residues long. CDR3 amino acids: CASSQDRGSEAFF. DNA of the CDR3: TGCGCCAGCAGCCAAGACAGGGGCAGCGAAGCTTTCTTT.

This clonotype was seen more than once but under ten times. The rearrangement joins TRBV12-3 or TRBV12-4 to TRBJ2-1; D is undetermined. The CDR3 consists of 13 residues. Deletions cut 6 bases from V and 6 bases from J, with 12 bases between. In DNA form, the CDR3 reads TGTGCCAGCAGCCCGCCCGGGTTCAATGAGCAGTTCTTC. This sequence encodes CASSPPGFNEQFF.

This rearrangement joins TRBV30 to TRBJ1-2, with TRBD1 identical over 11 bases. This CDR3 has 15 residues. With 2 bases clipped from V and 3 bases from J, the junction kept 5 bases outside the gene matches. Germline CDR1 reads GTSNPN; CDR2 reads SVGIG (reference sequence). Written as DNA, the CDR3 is TGTGCCTGGAGTTCCGGACAGGGGGCCTACTATGGCTACACCTTC. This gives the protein CAWSSGQGAYYGYTF. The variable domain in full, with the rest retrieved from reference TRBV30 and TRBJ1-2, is SQTIHQWPATLVQPVGSPLSLECTVEGTSNPNLYWYRQAAGRGLQLLFYSVGIGQISSEVPQNLSASRPQDRQFILSSKKLLLSDSGFYLCAWSSGQGAYYGYTFGSGTRLTVV.

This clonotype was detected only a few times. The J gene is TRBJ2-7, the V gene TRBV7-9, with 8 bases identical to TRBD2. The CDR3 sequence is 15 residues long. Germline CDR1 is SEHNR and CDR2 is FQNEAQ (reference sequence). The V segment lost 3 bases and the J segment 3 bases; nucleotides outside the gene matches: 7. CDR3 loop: CASSFKSGRDYEQYF. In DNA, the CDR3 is TGTGCCAGCAGCTTTAAAAGCGGGAGAGACTACGAGCAGTACTTC. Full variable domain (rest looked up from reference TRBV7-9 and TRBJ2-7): DTGVSQNPRHKITKRGQNVTFRCDPISEHNRLYWYRQTLGQGPEFLTYFQNEAQLEKSRLLSDRFSAERPKGSFSTLEIQRTEQGDSAMYLCASSFKSGRDYEQYFGPGTRLTVT.

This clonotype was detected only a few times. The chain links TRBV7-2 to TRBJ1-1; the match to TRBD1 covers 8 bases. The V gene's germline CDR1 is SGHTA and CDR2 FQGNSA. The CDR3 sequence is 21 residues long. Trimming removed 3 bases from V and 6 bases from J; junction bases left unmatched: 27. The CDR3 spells CASSLPGRETSGGVRSPEAFF. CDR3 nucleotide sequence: TGTGCCAGCAGCTTGCCGGGGAGAGAAACGTCAGGGGGCGTAAGGAGTCCTGAAGCTTTCTTT.

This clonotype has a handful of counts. CDR3 in DNA: TGTGCCAGCTCCCAATCCGGGACAGGGATCGTCGGGGAGCTGTTTTTT. It specifies CASSQSGTGIVGELFF. The chain joins TRBV18 to TRBJ2-2, with 9 bases that match TRBD1. The germline V gene encodes CDR1 KGHSH and CDR2 LQKENI. With 6 bases clipped from V and 7 bases from J, the junction kept 12 bases outside the gene matches. The CDR3 spans 16 residues.

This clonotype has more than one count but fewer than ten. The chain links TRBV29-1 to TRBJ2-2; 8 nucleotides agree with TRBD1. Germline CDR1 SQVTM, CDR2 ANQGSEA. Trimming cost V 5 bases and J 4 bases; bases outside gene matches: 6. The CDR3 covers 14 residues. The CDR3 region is CSVHTGGSTGELFF. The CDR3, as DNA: TGCAGCGTTCACACAGGGGGATCCACCGGGGAGCTGTTTTTT.

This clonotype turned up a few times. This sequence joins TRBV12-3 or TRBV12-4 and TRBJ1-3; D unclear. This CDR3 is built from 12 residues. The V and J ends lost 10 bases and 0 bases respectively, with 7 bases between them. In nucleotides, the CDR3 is TGTGCCACCGGATACTCTGGAAACACCATATATTTT. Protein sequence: CATGYSGNTIYF.